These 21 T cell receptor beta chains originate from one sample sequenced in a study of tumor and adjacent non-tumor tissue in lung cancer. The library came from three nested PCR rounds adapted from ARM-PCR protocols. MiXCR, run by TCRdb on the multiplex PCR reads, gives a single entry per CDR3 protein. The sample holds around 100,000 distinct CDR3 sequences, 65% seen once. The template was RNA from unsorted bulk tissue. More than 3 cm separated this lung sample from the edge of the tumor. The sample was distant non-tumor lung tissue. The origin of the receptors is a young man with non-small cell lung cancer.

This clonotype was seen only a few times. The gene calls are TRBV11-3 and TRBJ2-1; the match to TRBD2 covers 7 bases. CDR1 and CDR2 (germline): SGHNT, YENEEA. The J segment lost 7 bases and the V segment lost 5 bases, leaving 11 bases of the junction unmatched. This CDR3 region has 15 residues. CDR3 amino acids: CASSNKRGVWNEQFF. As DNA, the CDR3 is TGTGCCAGCAGCAACAAGCGGGGAGTGTGGAATGAGCAGTTCTTC.

The CDR3 DNA sequence: TGTGCCAGCAGTCGATACAGCGACTCTGGGGCCAACGTCCTGACTTTC. Encoded protein: CASSRYSDSGANVLTF. V and J are TRBV6-5 and TRBJ2-6, with D uncertain. Per germline, CDR1 MNHEY and CDR2 SVGAGI. V shed 5 bases and J shed 0 bases, with 11 bases lying between them. This CDR3 has 16 amino acids.

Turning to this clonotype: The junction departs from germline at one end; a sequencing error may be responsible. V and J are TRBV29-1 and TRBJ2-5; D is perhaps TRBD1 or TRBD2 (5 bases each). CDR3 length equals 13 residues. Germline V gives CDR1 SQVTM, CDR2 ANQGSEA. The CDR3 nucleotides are TGCGGCGTTGAGGGGTACCTGGGAGAGACCCAGTACTTC. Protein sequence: CGVEGYLGETQYF.

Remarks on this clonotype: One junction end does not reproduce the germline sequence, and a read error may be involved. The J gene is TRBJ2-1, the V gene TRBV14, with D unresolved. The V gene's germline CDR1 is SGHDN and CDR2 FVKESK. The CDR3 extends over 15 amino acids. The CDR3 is CASSQDRLSYNEQLF. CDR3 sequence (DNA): TGTGCCAGCAGCCAAGATCGTTTGTCCTACAATGAGCAGCTCTTC.

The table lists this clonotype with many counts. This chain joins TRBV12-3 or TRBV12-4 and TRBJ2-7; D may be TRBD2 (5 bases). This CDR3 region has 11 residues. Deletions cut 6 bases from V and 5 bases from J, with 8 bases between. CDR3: CASSRGNEQYF. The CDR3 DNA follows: TGTGCCAGCAGCCGAGGGAACGAGCAGTACTTC.

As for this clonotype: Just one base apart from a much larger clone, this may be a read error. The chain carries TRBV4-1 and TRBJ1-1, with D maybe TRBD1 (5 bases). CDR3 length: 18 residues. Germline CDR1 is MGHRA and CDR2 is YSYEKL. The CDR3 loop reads CACSQDFYPRRAGTEAFF. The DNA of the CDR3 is TGCGCCTGCAGCCAAGATTTTTACCCCCGCAGGGCGGGCACTGAAGCTTTCTTT.

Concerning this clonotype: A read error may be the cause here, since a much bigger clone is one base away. CDR3 DNA sequence: TGCGCCAGCAGCCAAGTACAAAGGGGCTCCTACAATGAGCAGTTCTTC. Translating it yields CASSQVQRGSYNEQFF. This sequence joins TRBV4-1 and TRBJ2-1; tentatively, D is TRBD1 (5 bases). V lost 1 base and J lost 0, with 10 bases in between. Germline V gene sequence: CDR1 MGHRA, CDR2 YSYEKL. The CDR3 contains 16 residues.

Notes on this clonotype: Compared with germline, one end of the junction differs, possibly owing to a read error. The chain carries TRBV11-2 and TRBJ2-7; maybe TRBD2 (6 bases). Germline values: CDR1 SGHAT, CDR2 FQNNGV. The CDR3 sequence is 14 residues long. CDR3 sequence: CANSLAEGSYEQYF. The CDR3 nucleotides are TGTGCCAACAGCTTAGCGGAGGGATCCTACGAGCAGTACTTC.

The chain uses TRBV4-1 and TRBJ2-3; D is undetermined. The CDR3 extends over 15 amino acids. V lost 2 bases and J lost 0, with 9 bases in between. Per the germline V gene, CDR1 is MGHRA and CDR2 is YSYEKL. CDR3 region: CASSQYRRSTDTQYF. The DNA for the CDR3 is TGCGCCAGCAGCCAATATAGGCGGAGCACAGATACGCAGTATTTT.

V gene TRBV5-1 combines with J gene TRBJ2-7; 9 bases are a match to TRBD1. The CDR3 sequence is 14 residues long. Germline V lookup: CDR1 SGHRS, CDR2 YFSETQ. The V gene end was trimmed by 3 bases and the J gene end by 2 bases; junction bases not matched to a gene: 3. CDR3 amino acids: CASSWTGVAYEQYF. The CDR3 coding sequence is TGCGCCAGCAGCTGGACAGGGGTGGCCTACGAGCAGTACTTC.

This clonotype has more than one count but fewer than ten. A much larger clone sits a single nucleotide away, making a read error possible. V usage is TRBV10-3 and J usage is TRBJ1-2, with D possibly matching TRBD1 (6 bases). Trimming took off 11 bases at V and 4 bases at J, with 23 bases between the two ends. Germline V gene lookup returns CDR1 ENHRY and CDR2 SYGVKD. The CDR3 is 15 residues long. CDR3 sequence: CALRIGGGQSYGYTF. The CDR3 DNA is TGTGCCCTTCGCATAGGCGGGGGGCAAAGCTATGGCTACACCTTC.

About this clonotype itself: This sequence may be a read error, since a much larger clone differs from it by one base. The CDR3 nucleotides are TGCGCCAGCGGCCAACTGAGCAGACAGGGTGGAACTGAAGCTTTCTTT. This gives the protein CASGQLSRQGGTEAFF. The rearrangement links TRBV10-1 to TRBJ1-1; 7 bases are a match to TRBD1. The CDR3 spans 16 residues. The junction had 17 bases not matched to a gene; V was cut back by 8 bases and J by 5 bases. Germline assignment: CDR1 WNHNN and CDR2 SYGVQD (reference sequence).

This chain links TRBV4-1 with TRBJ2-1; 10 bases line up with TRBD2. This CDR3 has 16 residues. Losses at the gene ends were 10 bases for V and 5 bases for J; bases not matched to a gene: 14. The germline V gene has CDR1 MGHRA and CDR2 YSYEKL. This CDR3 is CANIQLSGRADNEQFF. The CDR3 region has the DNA TGCGCCAACATCCAACTAAGCGGGAGGGCCGACAATGAGCAGTTCTTC.

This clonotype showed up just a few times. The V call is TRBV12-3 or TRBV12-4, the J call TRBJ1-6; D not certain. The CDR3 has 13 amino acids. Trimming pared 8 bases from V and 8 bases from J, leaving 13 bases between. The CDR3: CASGGRQHSPLHF. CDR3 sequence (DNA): TGTGCCAGCGGCGGACGACAACATTCACCCCTCCACTTT.

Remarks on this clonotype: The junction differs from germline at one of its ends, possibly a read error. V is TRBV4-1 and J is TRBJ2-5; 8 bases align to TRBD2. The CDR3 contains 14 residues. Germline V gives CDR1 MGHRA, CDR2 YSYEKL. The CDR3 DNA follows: TGTGCCAGCAGCCGCAGCGGGAGCCAAGAGATCCAGTACTTC. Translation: CASSRSGSQEIQYF.

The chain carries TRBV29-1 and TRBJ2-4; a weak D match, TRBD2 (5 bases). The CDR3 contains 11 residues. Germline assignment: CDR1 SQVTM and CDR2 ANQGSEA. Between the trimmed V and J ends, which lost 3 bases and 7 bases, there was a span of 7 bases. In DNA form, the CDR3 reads TGCAGCGTTGAGACGGGGAACATTCAGTACTTC. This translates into CSVETGNIQYF.

The CDR3 nucleotides are TGTGCCAGCAGCTCAGTTGGAGATAGGAATGAGCAGTTCTTC. It translates to CASSSVGDRNEQFF. This chain links TRBV11-2 with TRBJ2-1; D remains ambiguous. Trimming removed 4 bases at V and 7 bases at J, with 14 bases between. CDR1 and CDR2 (germline): SGHAT, FQNNGV. The CDR3 sequence is 14 residues long.

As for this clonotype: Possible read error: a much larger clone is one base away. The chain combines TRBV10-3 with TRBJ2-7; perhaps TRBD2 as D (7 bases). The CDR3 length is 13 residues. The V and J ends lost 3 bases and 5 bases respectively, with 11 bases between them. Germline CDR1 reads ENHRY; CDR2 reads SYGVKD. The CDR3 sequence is CAISDGGADEQYF. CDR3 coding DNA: TGTGCCATCAGTGATGGGGGGGCGGACGAGCAGTACTTC.

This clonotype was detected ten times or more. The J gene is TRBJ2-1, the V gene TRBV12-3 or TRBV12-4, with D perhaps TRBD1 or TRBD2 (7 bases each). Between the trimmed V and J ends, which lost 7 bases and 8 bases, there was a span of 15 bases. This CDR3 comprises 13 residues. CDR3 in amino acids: CASIRQGGDEQFF. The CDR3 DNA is TGTGCCAGCATTCGACAGGGAGGGGATGAGCAGTTCTTC.

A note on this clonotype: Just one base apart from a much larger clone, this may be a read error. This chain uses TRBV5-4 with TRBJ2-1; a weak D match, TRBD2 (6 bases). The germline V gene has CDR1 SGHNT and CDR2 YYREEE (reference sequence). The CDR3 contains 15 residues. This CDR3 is CASNLEEGTYNEQFF. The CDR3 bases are TGTGCCAGCAACTTGGAGGAGGGAACCTACAATGAGCAGTTCTTC.

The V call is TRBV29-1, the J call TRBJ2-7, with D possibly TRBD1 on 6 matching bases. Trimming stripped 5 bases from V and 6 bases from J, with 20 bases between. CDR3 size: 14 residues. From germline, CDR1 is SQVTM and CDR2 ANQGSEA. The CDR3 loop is CSVTFGAGASEQYF. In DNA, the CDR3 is TGCAGCGTTACCTTCGGGGCAGGGGCGTCCGAGCAGTACTTC.